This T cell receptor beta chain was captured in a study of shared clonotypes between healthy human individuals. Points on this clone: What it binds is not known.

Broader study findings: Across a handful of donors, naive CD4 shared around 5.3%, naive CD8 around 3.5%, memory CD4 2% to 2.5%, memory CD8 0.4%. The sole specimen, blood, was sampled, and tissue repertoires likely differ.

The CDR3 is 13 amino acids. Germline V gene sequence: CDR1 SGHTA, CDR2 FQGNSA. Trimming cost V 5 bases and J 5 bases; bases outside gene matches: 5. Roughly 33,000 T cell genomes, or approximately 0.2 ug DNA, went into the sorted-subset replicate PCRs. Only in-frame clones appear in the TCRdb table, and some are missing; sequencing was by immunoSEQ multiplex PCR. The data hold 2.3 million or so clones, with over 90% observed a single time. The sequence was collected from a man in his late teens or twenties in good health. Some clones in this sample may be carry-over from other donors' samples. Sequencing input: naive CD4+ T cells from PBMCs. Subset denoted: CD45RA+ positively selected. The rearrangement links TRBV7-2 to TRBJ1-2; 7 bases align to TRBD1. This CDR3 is CASSPQGTYGYTF. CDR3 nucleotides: TGTGCCAGCAGCCCACAGGGGACGTATGGCTACACCTTC.